This T cell receptor (beta chain) is from a study of T cell changes during pregnancy in multiple sclerosis. The CDR3 length is 15 residues. J lost 2 bases, V lost 5 bases, and 5 bases had no gene match. Looked up from germline, CDR1 is SGHAT and CDR2 is FQDESV (reference sequence). Some clones are missing from TCRdb's copy, which holds only in-frame ones; the method was immunoSEQ multiplex PCR. Of some 97,000 clones in the sample, around nine tenths were seen once. This clone was observed a single time. The chain recombines TRBV11-1 with TRBJ2-1; TRBD1 aligns across 8 bases. The TCR sequence derives from a female donor with multiple sclerosis, enrolled in a pregnancy study. The source material was peripheral blood, sampled in the second trimester of pregnancy. CDR3 sequence reads: CASSVGQGPYNEQFF. In nucleotides, the CDR3 is TGTGCCAGCAGCGTCGGACAGGGCCCCTACAATGAGCAGTTCTTC. Variable domain in full (rest from reference TRBV11-1 and TRBJ2-1): EAEVAQSPRYKITEKSQAVAFWCDPISGHATLYWYRQILGQGPELLVQFQDESVVDDSQLPKDRFSAERLKGVDSTLKIQPAELGDSAMYLCASSVGQGPYNEQFFGPGTRLTVL.